This paragraph reports one T cell receptor beta chain. Its cognate antigen is unknown. TCRdb's copy holds only in-frame clones and misses some; the assay was immunoSEQ multiplex PCR. The data contain around 2,000,000 clones, 90% to 95% of them singletons. Cells designated naive CD8 were CD45RO-negative and were positively selected for CCR7, with terminally differentiated effector memory CD45RA+ cells excluded. Nashville, Tennessee was home to all donors, each a Caucasian adult. This entry comes from a study of shared clonotypes between healthy human individuals. In the study overall: For every donor, three CD4 naive, three CD4 memory, two CD8 naive and one CD8 memory plates were used. Study outcomes and limitations: Between a few donors, naive CD4 clonotypes were shared at a level of about 5%. Sampling involved blood alone; tissue repertoires likely differ.

V gave up 6 bases and J gave up 5 bases, with 5 bases separating them. Germline V CDR1 and CDR2: MNHNS, SASEGT. The CDR3 extends over 10 amino acids. Sequenced input: naive CD8+ T cells from PBMCs. This receptor was obtained from a man between 18 and 35 years old in good health. Some clones in this sample may be carry-over from other donors' samples. V and J are TRBV6-1 and TRBJ2-7; unclear D gene. In DNA form, the CDR3 reads TGTGCCAGCAGGAGCGACGAGCAGTACTTC. It specifies CASRSDEQYF.